The rows below give T cell receptor beta chains drawn from one sample of a study of early T cells in non-severe SARS-CoV-2 infection. MiXCR, applied by TCRdb to the 5' RACE reads, yields one record per CDR3 protein. Of approximately 50,000 distinct CDR3 sequences listed, 8.2% are singletons. Sequenced: whole blood. The receptors derive from an adult who was a healthcare worker with PCR-confirmed SARS-CoV-2 infection or an uninfected control (not recorded which). The CDR3 runs from the conserved cysteine through the conserved F or W. A D gene is named only where the DNA matches it firmly. Not all rows give a size; the values are once, few, many and, for expanded clones, a class.

>NA|TRBJ1-5|TRBV29-1|many
CSAGEGNQPQHF
TGCAGCGCTGGGGAGGGCAATCAGCCCCAGCATTTT
>TRBD2|TRBJ2-1|TRBV2|few
CASSVLAGVSYNEQFF
TGTGCCAGCAGTGTACTAGCGGGAGTGTCCTACAATGAGCAGTTCTTC
>NA|TRBJ1-1|TRBV6-5|many
CASIRIYGTATEAFF
TGTGCCAGCATCCGGATCTACGGGACCGCCACTGAAGCTTTCTTT
>NA|TRBJ2-1|TRBV7-9|few
CASSPAGQTYNEQFF
TGTGCCAGCAGCCCAGCGGGACAGACTTACAATGAGCAGTTCTTC
>NA|TRBJ2-3|TRBV5-4|NA
CASSSGQKSSTDTQYF
TGTGCCAGCAGCTCGGGTCAGAAATCTAGCACAGATACGCAGTATTTT
>NA|TRBJ1-4|TRBV7-8|NA
CASSRSPANEKLFF
TGTGCCAGCAGCCGGAGTCCAGCTAATGAAAAACTGTTTTTT
>NA|TRBJ2-6|TRBV7-9|many
CASSGDSGANVLTF
TGTGCCAGCAGTGGGGATTCTGGGGCCAACGTCCTGACTTTC
>NA|TRBJ2-6|TRBV11-2|NA
CASSFFRSGANVLTF
TGTGCCAGCAGCTTTTTCCGATCTGGGGCCAACGTCCTGACTTTC
>TRBD2|TRBJ2-7|TRBV10-3|NA
CAISESSTSGGYSYEQYF
TGTGCCATCAGTGAGTCATCGACTAGCGGGGGTTACTCCTACGAGCAGTACTTC
>NA|TRBJ1-1|TRBV18|NA
CASSQRDADTEAFF
TGTGCCAGCTCACAACGGGACGCCGACACTGAAGCTTTCTTT
>NA|TRBJ1-2|TRBV29-1|few
CSVGGRNYGYTF
TGCAGCGTTGGGGGACGGAACTATGGCTACACCTTC
>NA|TRBJ2-1|TRBV2|NA
CASSEEQGVYNEQFF
TGTGCCAGCAGTGAAGAGCAGGGAGTTTACAATGAGCAGTTCTTC
>NA|TRBJ1-2|TRBV5-1|NA
CASSRGHGYTF
TGCGCCAGCAGCCGCGGGCATGGCTACACCTTC
>NA|TRBJ2-4|TRBV29-1|many
CSVVGTRENIQYF
TGCAGCGTTGTTGGGACTCGCGAAAACATTCAGTACTTC
>NA|TRBJ2-3|TRBV12-3/TRBV12-4|few
CASSFSSRTDTQYF
TGTGCCAGCAGTTTTTCCTCTCGCACAGATACGCAGTATTTT